Shown below are 17 T cell receptor beta chains from a single sample sequenced in a study of blood T cell repertoires in COVID-19. Some clones are missing from TCRdb's copy, which holds only in-frame ones; the method was immunoSEQ multiplex PCR. The data contain about 190,000 clones, roughly 80% of them singletons. Source material: peripheral blood. The receptors derive from a man aged 50 or older who had recovered from COVID-19.

This clone was recorded a few times. This chain connects TRBV27 to TRBJ1-2; TRBD1 agrees at 10 bases. Per germline, CDR1 MNHEY and CDR2 SMNVEV (reference sequence). The CDR3 length is 14 residues. With V trimmed by 5 bases and J by 5 bases, 5 bases remained unmatched. The CDR3 sequence is CASSRDRGDYGYTF. The DNA for the CDR3 is TGTGCCAGCAGTCGGGACAGGGGAGATTATGGCTACACCTTC.

The V gene is TRBV2, the J gene TRBJ2-7, with 7 bases that match TRBD2. The germline V gene encodes CDR1 SNHLY and CDR2 FYNNEI. The junction had 12 bases not matched to a gene; V was cut back by 10 bases and J by 6 bases. The CDR3 has 13 amino acids. The CDR3 DNA sequence: TGTGCCACAACGGGGGGTCTCGGGCGCGAGCAGTACTTC. Protein product: CATTGGLGREQYF.

This clone was counted only a few times. The rearrangement links TRBV19 to TRBJ1-6; the match to TRBD1 covers 9 bases. CDR1 and CDR2 from the germline V gene are LNHDA and SQIVND (reference sequence). The CDR3 is 14 amino acids. V dropped 7 bases and J dropped 10; count of bases not matched to a gene: 8. CDR3: CASKEGQGISPLHF. The CDR3 bases are TGTGCCAGTAAAGAGGGACAGGGAATATCACCCCTCCACTTT. Supplemented by reference TRBV19 and TRBJ1-6, the full variable domain reads DGGITQSPKYLFRKEGQNVTLSCEQNLNHDAMYWYRQDPGQGLRLIYYSQIVNDFQKGDIAEGYSVSREKKESFPLTVTSAQKNPTAFYLCASKEGQGISPLHFGNGTRLTVT.

The chain recombines TRBV5-6 with TRBJ1-1, with no clear D. This CDR3 contains 12 residues. V shed 2 bases and J shed 5 bases, with 7 bases lying between them. Looked up from germline, CDR1 is SGHDT and CDR2 is YYEEEE. The CDR3 sequence is CASSFGLTEAFF. CDR3 nucleotide sequence: TGTGCCAGCAGCTTCGGTCTTACTGAAGCTTTCTTT.

In this sample, this clone turned up many times. The V call is TRBV18, the J call TRBJ2-5, with 8 bases matching TRBD2. The CDR3 sequence is 14 residues long. Germline V gene sequence: CDR1 KGHSH, CDR2 LQKENI. V gave up 2 bases and J gave up 1 base; unmatched junction bases: 0. CDR3 in amino acids: CASSPGTSQETQYF. CDR3 DNA: TGTGCCAGCTCACCAGGGACTAGCCAAGAGACCCAGTACTTC.

This chain uses TRBV28 with TRBJ2-7, with 8 bases aligning to TRBD1. CDR1 and CDR2 from the germline V gene are MDHEN and SYDVKM. With V trimmed by 8 bases and J by 3 bases, 9 bases remained unmatched. The CDR3 loop spans 14 amino acids. In DNA, the CDR3 is TGTGCCAGCCAGGGGGCAGGGTGGGACTACGAGCAGTACTTC. This codes for CASQGAGWDYEQYF.

V usage is TRBV6-1 and J usage is TRBJ1-1; D gene uncertain. The CDR3 is 14 residues long. Germline values: CDR1 MNHNS, CDR2 SASEGT. V was cut by 2 bases and J by 0 bases, with 7 bases left in between. The CDR3, as DNA: TGTGCCAGCAGTGAAAGACGGGTGAACACTGAAGCTTTCTTT. Translating gives CASSERRVNTEAFF.

This clone came up a few times. This chain joins TRBV5-4 and TRBJ2-2; 14 bases map to TRBD2. Germline CDR1 reads SGHNT; CDR2 reads YYREEE (reference sequence). This CDR3 has 19 residues. With 4 bases clipped from V and 1 base from J, the junction kept 9 bases outside the gene matches. As DNA, the CDR3 is TGTGCCAGCAGCCGCGGACTAGCGGGAGGCCAGATGAACACCGGGGAGCTGTTTTTT. It specifies CASSRGLAGGQMNTGELFF.

Worth noting for this clone: A much more abundant neighbour one base away suggests this may be a read error. This sequence joins TRBV5-4 and TRBJ2-1; D gene uncertain. V was pared by 1 base and J by 5 bases, with 7 bases between. The CDR3 runs 13 residues. Germline V gene sequence: CDR1 SGHNT, CDR2 YYREEE (reference sequence). The DNA of the CDR3 is TGTGCCAGCAGCTTGACCAGGAACAATGAGCAGTTCTTC. Its translation: CASSLTRNNEQFF. Complete variable domain (other parts from reference TRBV5-4 and TRBJ2-1): ETGVTQSPTHLIKTRGQQVTLRCSSQSGHNTVSWYQQALGQGPQFIFQYYREEENGRGNFPPRFSGLQFPNYSSELNVNALELDDSALYLCASSLTRNNEQFFGPGTRLTVL.

The sample holds a few counts of this clone. The rearrangement uses TRBV6-5 and TRBJ2-7; 7 bases fit TRBD1. The CDR3 spans 14 residues. Germline CDR1 and CDR2: MNHEY and SVGAGI. Trimming took 6 bases from V and 4 from J; bases not matched to a gene: 9. CDR3 sequence: CASSRTGSRYEQYF. For the CDR3, the DNA is TGTGCCAGCAGCCGGACAGGTTCCCGATACGAGCAGTACTTC.

This clone was counted a single time. The J gene is TRBJ2-5, the V gene TRBV7-8; weak D call: TRBD2 (5 bases). The length of the CDR3 is 14 residues. Germline lookup yields CDR1 SGHVS and CDR2 FQNEAQ. Trimming shortened V by 4 bases and J by 1 base, and 10 bases separated the two germline ends. As DNA, the CDR3 is TGTGCCAGCAGCTCAGGACTGTCCCAAGAGACCCAGTACTTC. Its translation is CASSSGLSQETQYF. Full variable domain (remainder filled in from reference TRBV7-8 and TRBJ2-5): GAGVSQSPRYKVAKRGQDVALRCDPISGHVSLFWYQQALGQGPEFLTYFQNEAQLDKSGLPSDRFFAERPEGSVSTLKIQRTQQEDSAVYLCASSSGLSQETQYFGPGTRLLVL.

The CDR3 spells CASSRTQGIEQYF. The DNA for the CDR3 is TGTGCCAGCAGCCGGACGCAGGGGATCGAGCAGTACTTC. V usage is TRBV7-6 and J usage is TRBJ2-7; the D gene is possibly TRBD1 (6 bases). There are 13 residues in the CDR3. Between the trimmed V and J ends, which lost 5 bases and 6 bases, there was a span of 14 bases. The germline CDR1 and CDR2 sequences are SGHVS and FNYEAQ.

This rearrangement joins TRBV19 to TRBJ1-5; D is unresolved. CDR3 size: 15 residues. With 5 bases removed from V and 1 base from J, the gap between germline ends came to 12 bases. CDR1 and CDR2 (germline): LNHDA, SQIVND (reference sequence). CDR3 in amino acids: CASSAPPQSNQPQHF. CDR3 bases: TGTGCCAGTAGTGCACCCCCTCAGAGCAATCAGCCCCAGCATTTT.

The rearrangement links TRBV4-2 to TRBJ2-7, with 16 bases lining up with TRBD2. Trimming at V came to 4 bases and at J to 8 bases, leaving 8 bases not matched to a gene. Germline CDR1 reads LGHNA; CDR2 reads YNFKEQ. The CDR3 sequence is 16 residues long. As DNA, the CDR3 is TGTGCCAGCAGCCCCCCCGGGACTAGCGGGAGGGCCCAGCAGTACTTC. It codes for CASSPPGTSGRAQQYF.

V usage is TRBV28 and J usage is TRBJ2-7, with D unclear. CDR1 MDHEN and CDR2 SYDVKM come from the germline V gene. The CDR3 totals 12 residues. Trimming left V 4 bases short and J 7 bases short, with 11 bases between. The CDR3 is CASSSLTREQYF. Here the CDR3 DNA reads TGTGCCAGCAGTTCTCTGACGAGGGAGCAGTACTTC.

CDR3 loop: CASSTSTDEKLFF. The CDR3 DNA follows: TGTGCCAGTAGTACCTCGACAGATGAAAAACTGTTTTTT. The chain is built from TRBV19 and TRBJ1-4; possible D gene TRBD1, 5 bases. Looked up from germline, CDR1 is LNHDA and CDR2 is SQIVND (reference sequence). V was pared by 4 bases and J by 6 bases, with 9 bases between. The CDR3 extends over 13 amino acids.

The chain uses TRBV19 and TRBJ2-5; 8 nucleotides agree with TRBD2. This CDR3 spans 14 amino acids. V shed 4 bases and J 5 bases; nucleotides not matched to a gene: 6. From germline, CDR1 is LNHDA and CDR2 SQIVND (reference sequence). CDR3 loop: CASSRLAGFETQYF. As DNA, the CDR3 is TGTGCCAGTAGTAGGCTAGCGGGCTTTGAGACCCAGTACTTC.